The clone carrying this TCR beta chain was found a few times. Its cognate antigen is unknown. The sample belongs to a study of CD8 T cells in ankylosing spondylitis. CDR1 and CDR2 from the germline V gene are SGHAT and FQNNGV. The CDR3 extends over 17 amino acids. With 5 bases removed from V and 2 bases from J, the gap between germline ends came to 22 bases. General study points: Among TCR beta sequences, a motif of several highly homologous variants appeared characteristic of ankylosing spondylitis blood. Disease-linked clones reportedly concentrated significantly in matched ankylosing spondylitis synovial fluid.

Making the TCR beta libraries involved quantitative 5'-RACE with molecular barcodes. TCRdb reprocessed the 5' RACE reads with MiXCR, giving one entry per CDR3 protein. The table lists fewer than 500,000 distinct CDR3 sequences, 20% to 25% of them singletons. This sequence was found in a male donor with ankylosing spondylitis. What was sequenced was blood, either unsorted or a sorted T cell fraction (not recorded which). The chain is built from TRBV11-2 and TRBJ2-7, with a tentative D call TRBD1 (7 bases). CDR3 nucleotide sequence: TGTGCCAGCAGCCTGGGACAGCCGGGACTTGGAACCTACGAGCAGTACTTC. Translating it yields CASSLGQPGLGTYEQYF. Full variable domain (remainder filled in from reference TRBV11-2 and TRBJ2-7): EAGVAQSPRYKIIEKRQSVAFWCNPISGHATLYWYQQILGQGPKLLIQFQNNGVVDDSQLPKDRFSAERLKGVDSTLKIQPAKLEDSAVYLCASSLGQPGLGTYEQYFGPGTRLTVT.